These 9 T cell receptor beta chains originate from one sample sequenced in a study of type 1 and type 2 diabetes patients. Genomic DNA was the PCR template. A primer set of 30 forward and 13 reverse primers amplified the CDR3. TCRdb reprocessed the multiplex PCR reads with MiXCR, giving one entry per CDR3 protein. The table has more than 250,000 distinct CDR3 sequences, 40% to 50% seen once. Sequenced: peripheral blood mononuclear cells (PBMCs). These receptor sequences come from a man younger than 30 with type 2 diabetes.

This chain links TRBV2 with TRBJ1-4; unclear D gene. The CDR3 length is 13 residues. V dropped 5 bases and J dropped 7 bases, with 11 bases sitting between them. Germline values: CDR1 SNHLY, CDR2 FYNNEI. The CDR3 bases are TGTGCCAGCAGTCAGATGACTCTTGAAAAACTGTTTTTT. Translated: CASSQMTLEKLFF.

This clonotype has just a few counts. V and J are TRBV19 and TRBJ1-2; 7 bases match TRBD1. The V gene's germline CDR1 is LNHDA and CDR2 SQIVND (reference sequence). This CDR3 contains 17 residues. V shed 6 bases and J 5 bases; nucleotides not matched to a gene: 18. The CDR3 bases are TGTGCCAGTAGAATCTGGCAGGGGGTGCGGGGGGCATATGGCTACACCTTC. Protein sequence: CASRIWQGVRGAYGYTF.

This clonotype was seen only a few times. The chain employs TRBV6-4 and TRBJ2-3; tentatively, D is TRBD2 (6 bases). V was clipped by 4 bases and J by 2 bases, with 7 bases between them. This CDR3 has 13 residues. Germline values: CDR1 MRHNA, CDR2 SNTAGT. In DNA form, the CDR3 reads TGTGCCAGCAGTGGGACTATCACAGATACGCAGTATTTT. This translates into CASSGTITDTQYF.

The CDR3 DNA reads TGTGCCAGCAGCTTGGAATGGAATGAGCAGTTCTTC. Translation: CASSLEWNEQFF. The chain links TRBV11-2 to TRBJ2-1; D ambiguous. Germline V gene sequence: CDR1 SGHAT, CDR2 FQNNGV. V was cut by 3 bases and J by 7 bases, with 7 bases left in between. This CDR3 has 12 amino acids.

This clonotype was recorded only once. The CDR3 bases are TGTGCCAGTAACGGCGTCTACAGGGATGAGCAGTTCTTC. The encoded protein is CASNGVYRDEQFF. The chain combines TRBV19 with TRBJ2-1; perhaps TRBD1 as D (6 bases). V gave up 7 bases and J gave up 8 bases, with 15 bases separating them. Germline V gene sequence: CDR1 LNHDA, CDR2 SQIVND (reference sequence). The CDR3 has 13 residues.

This chain uses TRBV12-3 or TRBV12-4 with TRBJ2-3, with D possibly being TRBD2 (5 bases). The length of the CDR3 is 15 residues. Trimming removed 3 bases from V and 2 bases from J, with 12 bases in between. CDR3 coding DNA: TGTGCCAGCAGTTTGACGAGCGGTAACACAGATACGCAGTATTTT. Translation: CASSLTSGNTDTQYF.

This chain uses TRBV19 with TRBJ2-3; D unclear. The CDR3 has 15 residues. Germline V gene data show CDR1 as LNHDA and CDR2 as SQIVND (reference sequence). Trimming left V 2 bases short and J 1 base short, with 10 bases between. CDR3 nucleotide sequence: TGTGCCAGTAGTATATGGCCTCCCGGCACAGATACGCAGTATTTT. Its translation is CASSIWPPGTDTQYF.

The chain has TRBV19 and TRBJ1-5, with 9 bases that match TRBD1. Germline V gene data show CDR1 as LNHDA and CDR2 as SQIVND (reference sequence). The V segment lost 4 bases and the J segment 7 bases; nucleotides outside the gene matches: 8. The CDR3 loop spans 15 amino acids. The CDR3 DNA sequence: TGTGCCAGTAGTAAAATAGGGACAGGGCAGCAGCCCCAGCATTTT. The encoded protein is CASSKIGTGQQPQHF.

The J gene is TRBJ2-5, the V gene TRBV13, with 8 bases identical to TRBD2. CDR1 PRHDT and CDR2 FYEKMQ come from the germline V gene (reference sequence). Losses at the gene ends were 5 bases for V and 5 bases for J; bases not matched to a gene: 4. The CDR3 runs 13 residues. The CDR3 here is CASSRLASETQYF. In nucleotides, the CDR3 is TGTGCCAGCAGCCGACTAGCGTCGGAGACCCAGTACTTC.